This T cell receptor (beta chain) came from a study of beta chain features in type 1 diabetes. The junction had 4 bases not matched to a gene; V was cut back by 3 bases and J by 4 bases. Germline V CDR1 and CDR2: SGHTA, FQGNSA. The CDR3 consists of 15 residues. Study results and caveats: TCRB CDR3 length was moderately but significantly reduced in all four CD4+ subsets of Type 1 diabetes patients.

What was sequenced were expressed TCRB transcripts, since all of the isolated RNA had been reverse transcribed. The data were produced by immunoSEQ multiplex PCR, yet TCRdb's version contains in-frame clones alone and is incomplete. Among roughly 160,000 clones, 7% to 9% were seen once, and the ten largest hold under 0.6%. This clone was counted between two and nine times. The target antigen is unknown. The sample taken for sequencing was central memory CD4+ T cells from blood. The source of this sequence is a man aged 18 to 35 with type 1 diabetes. V and J are TRBV7-2 and TRBJ2-2, with 8 positions matching TRBD2. Here the CDR3 DNA reads TGTGCCAGCAGCTTGGGACTAGAGACCACCGGGGAGCTGTTTTTT. Its protein product is CASSLGLETTGELFF.